This TCR beta chain was profiled in a study of blood T cell repertoires in COVID-19. Study at large: Spain, Italy and the United States supplied samples that represented acute and convalescent COVID-19. PBMCs, B-cell-depleted T cells, or T cells were the source of the cDNA or gDNA that made up the material.

Deletions cut 6 bases from V and 6 bases from J, with 12 bases between. The CDR3 has 13 amino acids. Original processing notes: Scientists estimated how many nucleated cells there were by amplifying reference gene primers. The data were produced by immunoSEQ multiplex PCR, yet TCRdb's version contains in-frame clones alone and is incomplete. From that table come the V and J calls and clone size; the DNA was used to work out D and trimming. Of about 100,000 clones in the sample, around 83% are singletons; the top ten hold 4% to 5.5%. The TCR sequence derives from a man between 70 and 80 years old with acute or convalescent COVID-19. Sequencing used peripheral blood. The chain couples TRBV12-3 or TRBV12-4 to TRBJ2-4; tentative D call: TRBD2 (6 bases). This CDR3 is CASSPGLGNIQYF. CDR3 coding DNA: TGTGCCAGCAGCCCGGGACTCGGAAACATTCAGTACTTC.